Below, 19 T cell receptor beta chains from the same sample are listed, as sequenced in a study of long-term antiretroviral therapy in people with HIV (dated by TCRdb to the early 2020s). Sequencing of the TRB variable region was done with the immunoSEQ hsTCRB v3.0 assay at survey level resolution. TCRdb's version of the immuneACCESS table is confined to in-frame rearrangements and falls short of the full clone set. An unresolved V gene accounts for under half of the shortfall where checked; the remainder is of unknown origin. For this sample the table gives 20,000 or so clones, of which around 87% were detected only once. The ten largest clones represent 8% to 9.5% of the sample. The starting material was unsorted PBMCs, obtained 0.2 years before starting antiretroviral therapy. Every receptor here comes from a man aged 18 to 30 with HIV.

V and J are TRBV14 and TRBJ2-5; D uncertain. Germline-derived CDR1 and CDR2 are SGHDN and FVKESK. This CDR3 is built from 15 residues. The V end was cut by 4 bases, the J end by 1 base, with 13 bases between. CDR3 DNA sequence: TGTGCCAGCAGCCCCCTGGTGGGATTCCAAGAGACCCAGTACTTC. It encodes CASSPLVGFQETQYF.

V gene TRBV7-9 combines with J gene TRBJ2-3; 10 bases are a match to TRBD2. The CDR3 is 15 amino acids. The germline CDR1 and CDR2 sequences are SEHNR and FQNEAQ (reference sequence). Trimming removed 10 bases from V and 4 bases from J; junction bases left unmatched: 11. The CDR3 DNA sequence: TGTGCCACCCAAGGAGCGGGAGGGCCGGCAGATACGCAGTATTTT. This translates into CATQGAGGPADTQYF.

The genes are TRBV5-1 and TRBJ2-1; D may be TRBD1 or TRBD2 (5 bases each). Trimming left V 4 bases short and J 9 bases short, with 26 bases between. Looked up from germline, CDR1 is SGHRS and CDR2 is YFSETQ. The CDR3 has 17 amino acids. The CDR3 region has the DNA TGCGCCAGCAGCCCCCCCAAGAACAGGTGGGAGAAACTTGAGCAGTTCTTC. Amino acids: CASSPPKNRWEKLEQFF.

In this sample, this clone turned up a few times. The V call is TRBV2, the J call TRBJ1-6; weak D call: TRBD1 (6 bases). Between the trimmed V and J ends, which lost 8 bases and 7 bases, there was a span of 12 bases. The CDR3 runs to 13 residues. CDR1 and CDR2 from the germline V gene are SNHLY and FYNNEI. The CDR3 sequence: CASSRGENSPLHF. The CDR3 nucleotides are TGTGCCAGCTCGAGGGGGGAGAATTCACCCCTCCACTTT.

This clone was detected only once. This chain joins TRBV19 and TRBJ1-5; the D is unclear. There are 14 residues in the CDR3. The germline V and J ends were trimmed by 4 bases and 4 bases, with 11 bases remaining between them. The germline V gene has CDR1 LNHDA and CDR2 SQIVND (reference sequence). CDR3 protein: CASSNGVGNQPQHF. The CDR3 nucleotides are TGTGCCAGTAGTAATGGGGTAGGGAATCAGCCCCAGCATTTT.

CDR3 coding DNA: TGTGCCAGCAGTACTCCCCTACATGGGGTTATCGAGCAGTACTTC. Protein sequence: CASSTPLHGVIEQYF. The rearrangement links TRBV6-5 to TRBJ2-7; no clear D. The V and J ends lost 5 bases and 6 bases respectively, with 20 bases between them. There are 15 residues in the CDR3. Germline loops: CDR1 MNHEY, CDR2 SVGAGI.

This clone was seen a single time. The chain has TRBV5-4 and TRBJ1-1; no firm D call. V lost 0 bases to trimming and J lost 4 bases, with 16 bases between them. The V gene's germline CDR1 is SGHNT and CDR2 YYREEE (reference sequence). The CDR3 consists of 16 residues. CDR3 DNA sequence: TGTGCCAGCAGCTTGGGTTCTGGTGGGTGGGGCACTGAAGCTTTCTTT. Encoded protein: CASSLGSGGWGTEAFF.

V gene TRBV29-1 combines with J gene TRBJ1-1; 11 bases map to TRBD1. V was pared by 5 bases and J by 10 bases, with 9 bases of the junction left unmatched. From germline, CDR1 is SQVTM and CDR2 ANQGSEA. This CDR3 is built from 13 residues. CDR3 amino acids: CSVFRTGGLGAFF. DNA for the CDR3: TGCAGCGTTTTCCGGACAGGGGGCCTAGGAGCTTTCTTT.

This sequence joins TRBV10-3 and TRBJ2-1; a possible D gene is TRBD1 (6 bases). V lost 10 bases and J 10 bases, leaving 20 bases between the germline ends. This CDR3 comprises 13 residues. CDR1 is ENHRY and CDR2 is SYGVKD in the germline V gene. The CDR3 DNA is TGTGCCACGGCCGGGGCAGGGGTTGGCGAGCAGTTCTTC. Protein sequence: CATAGAGVGEQFF.

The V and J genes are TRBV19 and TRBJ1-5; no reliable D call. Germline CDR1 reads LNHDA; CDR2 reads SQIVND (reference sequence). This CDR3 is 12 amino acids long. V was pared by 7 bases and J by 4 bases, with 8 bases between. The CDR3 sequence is CASIGPNQPQHF. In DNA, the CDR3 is TGTGCCAGTATAGGTCCGAATCAGCCCCAGCATTTT.

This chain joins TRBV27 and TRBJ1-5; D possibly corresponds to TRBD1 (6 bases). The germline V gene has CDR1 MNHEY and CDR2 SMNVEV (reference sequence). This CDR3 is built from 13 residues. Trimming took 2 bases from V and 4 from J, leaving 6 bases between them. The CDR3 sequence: CASSLDRNQPQHF. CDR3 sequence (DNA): TGTGCCAGCAGTTTAGACAGGAATCAGCCCCAGCATTTT.

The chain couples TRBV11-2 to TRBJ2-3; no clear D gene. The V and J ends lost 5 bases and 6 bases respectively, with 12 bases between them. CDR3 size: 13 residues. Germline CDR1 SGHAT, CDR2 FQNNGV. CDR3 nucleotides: TGTGCCAGCAGCCCTGAAGGGTGGGATACGCAGTATTTT. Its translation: CASSPEGWDTQYF.

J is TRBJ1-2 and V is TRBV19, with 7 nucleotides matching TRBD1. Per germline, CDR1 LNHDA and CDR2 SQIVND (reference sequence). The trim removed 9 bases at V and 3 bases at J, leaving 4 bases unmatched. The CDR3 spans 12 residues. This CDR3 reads CARTGTHYGYTF. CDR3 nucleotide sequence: TGTGCCAGGACAGGGACCCACTATGGCTACACCTTC.

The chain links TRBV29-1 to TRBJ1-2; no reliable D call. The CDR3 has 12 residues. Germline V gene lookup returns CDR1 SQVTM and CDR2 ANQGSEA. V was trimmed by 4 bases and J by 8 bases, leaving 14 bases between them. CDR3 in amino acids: CSVVNTRVGYTF. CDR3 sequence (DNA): TGCAGCGTTGTCAATACCCGGGTCGGCTACACCTTC.

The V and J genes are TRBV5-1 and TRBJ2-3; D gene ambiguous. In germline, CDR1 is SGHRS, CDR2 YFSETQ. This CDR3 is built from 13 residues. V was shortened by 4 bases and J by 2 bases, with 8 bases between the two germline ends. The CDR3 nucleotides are TGCGCCAGCAGCGAGGATAACACAGATACGCAGTATTTT. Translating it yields CASSEDNTDTQYF.

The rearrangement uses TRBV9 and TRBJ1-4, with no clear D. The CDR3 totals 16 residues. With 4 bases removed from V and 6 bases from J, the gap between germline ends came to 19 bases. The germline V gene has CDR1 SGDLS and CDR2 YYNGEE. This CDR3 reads CASSPRSGNGDEKLFF. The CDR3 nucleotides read TGTGCCAGCAGCCCCAGGAGCGGGAACGGGGATGAAAAACTGTTTTTT.

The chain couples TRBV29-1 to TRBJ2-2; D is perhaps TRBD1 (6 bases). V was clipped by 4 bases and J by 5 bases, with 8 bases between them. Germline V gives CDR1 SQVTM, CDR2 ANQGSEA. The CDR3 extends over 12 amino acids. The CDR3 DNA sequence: TGCAGCGTTGCCAGGGGAACCGGGGAGCTGTTTTTT. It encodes CSVARGTGELFF.

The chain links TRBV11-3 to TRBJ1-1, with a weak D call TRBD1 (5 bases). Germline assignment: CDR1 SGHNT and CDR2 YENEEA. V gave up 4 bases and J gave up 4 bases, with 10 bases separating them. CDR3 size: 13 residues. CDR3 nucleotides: TGTGCCAGCAGCTCGGACACCCGCACTGAAGCTTTCTTT. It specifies CASSSDTRTEAFF.

This CDR3 is CASSLSLRLPDTIYF. CDR3 DNA sequence: TGTGCCAGCAGCTTAAGTCTTCGCCTGCCGGACACCATATATTTT. The chain uses TRBV7-9 and TRBJ1-3; D is undetermined. This CDR3 has 15 amino acids. V lost 2 bases, J lost 8 bases, and 16 bases lay in between. Germline V gene sequence: CDR1 SEHNR, CDR2 FQNEAQ (reference sequence). Full variable domain (remainder filled in from reference TRBV7-9 and TRBJ1-3): DTGVSQNPRHKITKRGQNVTFRCDPISEHNRLYWYRQTLGQGPEFLTYFQNEAQLEKSRLLSDRFSAERPKGSFSTLEIQRTEQGDSAMYLCASSLSLRLPDTIYFGEGSWLTVV.